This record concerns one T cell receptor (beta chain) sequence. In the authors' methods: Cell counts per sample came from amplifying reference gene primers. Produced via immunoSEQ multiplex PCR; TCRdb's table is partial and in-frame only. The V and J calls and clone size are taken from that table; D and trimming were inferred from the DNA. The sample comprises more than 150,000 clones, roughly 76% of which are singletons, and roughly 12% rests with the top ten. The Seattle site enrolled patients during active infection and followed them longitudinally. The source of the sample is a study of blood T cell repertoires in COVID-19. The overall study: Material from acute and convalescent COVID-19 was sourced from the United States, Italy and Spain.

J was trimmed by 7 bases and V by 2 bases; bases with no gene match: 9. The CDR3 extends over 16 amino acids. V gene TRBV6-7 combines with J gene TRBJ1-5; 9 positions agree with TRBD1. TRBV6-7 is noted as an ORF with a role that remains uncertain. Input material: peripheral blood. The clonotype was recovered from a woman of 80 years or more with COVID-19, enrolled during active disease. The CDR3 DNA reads TGTGCCAGCAGTTACCAGACCGGGACAGGGACCCAGCCCCAGCATTTT. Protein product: CASSYQTGTGTQPQHF.